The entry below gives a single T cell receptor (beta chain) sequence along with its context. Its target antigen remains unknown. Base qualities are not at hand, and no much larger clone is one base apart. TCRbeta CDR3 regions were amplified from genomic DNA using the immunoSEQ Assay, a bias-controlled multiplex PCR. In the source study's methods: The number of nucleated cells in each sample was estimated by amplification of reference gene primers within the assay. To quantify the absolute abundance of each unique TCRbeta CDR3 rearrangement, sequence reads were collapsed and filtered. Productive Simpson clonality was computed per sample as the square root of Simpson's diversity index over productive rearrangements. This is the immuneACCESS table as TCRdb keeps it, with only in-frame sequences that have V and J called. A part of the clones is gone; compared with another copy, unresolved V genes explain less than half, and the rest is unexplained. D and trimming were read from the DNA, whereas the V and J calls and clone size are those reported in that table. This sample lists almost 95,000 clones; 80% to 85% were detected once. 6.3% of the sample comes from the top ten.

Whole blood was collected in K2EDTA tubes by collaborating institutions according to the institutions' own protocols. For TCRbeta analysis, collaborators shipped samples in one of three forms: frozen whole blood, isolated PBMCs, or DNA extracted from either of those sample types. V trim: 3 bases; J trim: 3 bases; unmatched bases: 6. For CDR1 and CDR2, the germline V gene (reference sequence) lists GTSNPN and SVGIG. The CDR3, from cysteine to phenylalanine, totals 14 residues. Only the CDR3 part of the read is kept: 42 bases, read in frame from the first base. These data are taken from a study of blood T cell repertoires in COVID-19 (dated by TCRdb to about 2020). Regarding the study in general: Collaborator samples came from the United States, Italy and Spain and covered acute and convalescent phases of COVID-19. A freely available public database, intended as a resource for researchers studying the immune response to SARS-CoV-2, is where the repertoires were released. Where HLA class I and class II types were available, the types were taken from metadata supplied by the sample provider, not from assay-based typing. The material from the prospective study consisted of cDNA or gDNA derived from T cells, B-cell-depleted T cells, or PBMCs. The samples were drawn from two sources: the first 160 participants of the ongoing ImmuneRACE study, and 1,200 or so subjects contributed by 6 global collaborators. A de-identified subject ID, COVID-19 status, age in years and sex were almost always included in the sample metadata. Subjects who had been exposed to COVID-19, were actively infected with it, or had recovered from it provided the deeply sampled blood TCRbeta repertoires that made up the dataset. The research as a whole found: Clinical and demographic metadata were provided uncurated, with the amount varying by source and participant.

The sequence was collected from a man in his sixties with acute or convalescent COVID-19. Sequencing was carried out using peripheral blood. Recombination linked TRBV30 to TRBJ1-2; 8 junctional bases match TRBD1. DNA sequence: TGTGCCTGGAGAGCCGGGACAGGAGACTATGGCTACACCTTC. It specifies CAWRAGTGDYGYTF.